These 20 T cell receptor beta chains originate from one sample sequenced in a study of CD8 T cell repertoires and HIV-1 epitope variants. Method: immunoSEQ multiplex PCR; TCRdb's copy keeps in-frame clones and lacks some. This sample carries 90,000 or so clones, 60% to 80% of them seen once, and the ten largest clones take more than 25%. The sequencing input was uncultured baseline CD8+ T cells from peripheral blood mononuclear cells (PBMCs). These receptors came from a male donor with HIV.

This clone was observed a handful of times. The rearrangement joins TRBV14 to TRBJ2-3, with D possibly TRBD1 on 5 matching bases. Trimming left V 4 bases short and J 8 bases short, with 16 bases between. This CDR3 comprises 14 residues. Germline CDR1 SGHDN, CDR2 FVKESK. The DNA for the CDR3 is TGTGCCAGCAGCCCGCCCTCCAGGCAGGGTACGCAGTATTTT. This codes for CASSPPSRQGTQYF.

The CDR3 DNA sequence: TGTGCCAGCAGTCTTTCGGGGGGTATAACGCCGCCGCATGAGCAGTTCTTC. This sequence encodes CASSLSGGITPPHEQFF. The rearrangement uses TRBV5-4 and TRBJ2-1, with 7 bases fitting TRBD2. CDR3 length: 17 residues. V lost 5 bases to trimming and J lost 8 bases; unmatched junction nucleotides: 19. Germline values: CDR1 SGHNT, CDR2 YYREEE (reference sequence). The variable domain in full, with the rest retrieved from reference TRBV5-4 and TRBJ2-1, is ETGVTQSPTHLIKTRGQQVTLRCSSQSGHNTVSWYQQALGQGPQFIFQYYREEENGRGNFPPRFSGLQFPNYSSELNVNALELDDSALYLCASSLSGGITPPHEQFFGPGTRLTVL.

This clone is a singleton in its sample. The CDR3 sequence is CASSLREGLGGDTQYF. CDR3 coding DNA: TGTGCCAGCAGCCTAAGGGAAGGTCTAGGCGGAGATACGCAGTATTTT. The genes are TRBV9 and TRBJ2-3; D remains unclear. CDR3 length equals 16 residues. V lost 4 bases, J lost 5 bases, and 20 bases lay in between. Germline V gives CDR1 SGDLS, CDR2 YYNGEE.

This chain uses TRBV28 with TRBJ1-3, with a tentative D call TRBD1 (5 bases). The CDR3 has 14 residues. The germline V and J ends were trimmed by 7 bases and 3 bases, with 13 bases remaining between them. Per germline, CDR1 MDHEN and CDR2 SYDVKM. CDR3 sequence reads: CASTTGGYGNTIYF. In nucleotides, the CDR3 is TGTGCCAGCACTACGGGGGGGTATGGAAACACCATATATTTT.

The chain is built from TRBV7-8 and TRBJ2-7; 7 bases line up with TRBD1. The CDR3 spans 13 residues. After removal of 1 base from V and 5 bases from J, the junction contained 2 bases not matched to a gene. CDR1 and CDR2 (germline): SGHVS, FQNEAQ. The CDR3 region has the DNA TGTGCCAGCAGCTTAGGACAGGGAGACGAGCAGTACTTC. This gives the protein CASSLGQGDEQYF.

Here the CDR3 DNA reads TGTGCCAGCAGTTTAATGATGACCGGGGGCTACACCTTC. Encoded protein: CASSLMMTGGYTF. V and J are TRBV28 and TRBJ1-2; no definite D call. CDR1 and CDR2 from the germline V gene are MDHEN and SYDVKM. The germline V and J ends were trimmed by 2 bases and 8 bases, with 12 bases remaining between them. The CDR3 extends over 13 amino acids.

The chain links TRBV7-8 to TRBJ2-1; 9 nucleotides line up with TRBD2. V gave up 6 bases and J gave up 8 bases; unmatched junction bases: 11. The CDR3 is made up of 15 amino acids. Germline values: CDR1 SGHVS, CDR2 FQNEAQ. CDR3 DNA: TGTGCCAGCAGTACTAGCGGGCCCCTTACGGATGAGCAGTTCTTC. Encoded protein: CASSTSGPLTDEQFF.

The chain has TRBV6-1 and TRBJ2-1, with a possible D match to TRBD1 (6 bases). The CDR3 spans 14 residues. In germline, CDR1 is MNHNS, CDR2 SASEGT. Trimming stripped 6 bases from V and 0 bases from J, with 9 bases between. CDR3 residues: CASRGAPSYNEQFF. CDR3 coding DNA: TGTGCCAGCAGGGGGGCACCCTCCTACAATGAGCAGTTCTTC.

For the CDR3, the DNA is TGCAGCGTGCTCGGGACAGGGGTCACCGGGGAGCTGTTTTTT. Amino acids: CSVLGTGVTGELFF. The genes are TRBV29-1 and TRBJ2-2, with 10 bases matching TRBD1. The CDR3 is 14 residues long. From germline, CDR1 is SQVTM and CDR2 ANQGSEA. V lost 6 bases, J lost 4 bases, and 5 bases stayed unmatched.

J is TRBJ2-2 and V is TRBV5-1, with D perhaps TRBD2 (5 bases). V shed 5 bases and J shed 3 bases, with 8 bases lying between them. The germline V gene encodes CDR1 SGHRS and CDR2 YFSETQ. This CDR3 region has 13 residues. CDR3 sequence (DNA): TGCGCCAGCAGACGGGAATACACCGGGGAGCTGTTTTTT. Its translation: CASRREYTGELFF.

This chain links TRBV19 with TRBJ1-2, with TRBD1 matching 7 bases. V dropped 4 bases and J dropped 3; count of bases not matched to a gene: 5. The CDR3 is made up of 14 amino acids. Germline assignment: CDR1 LNHDA and CDR2 SQIVND (reference sequence). CDR3 loop: CASSKGARYYGYTF. The CDR3 bases are TGTGCCAGTAGTAAGGGGGCTCGCTACTATGGCTACACCTTC.

This sequence joins TRBV5-4 and TRBJ1-5; no firm D call. Trimming left V 0 bases short and J 7 bases short, with 11 bases between. This CDR3 has 14 amino acids. Germline CDR1 reads SGHNT; CDR2 reads YYREEE (reference sequence). CDR3 loop: CASSLDLTTQPQHF. The CDR3 region has the DNA TGTGCCAGCAGCTTGGATTTAACAACGCAGCCCCAGCATTTT. The entire variable domain, with the rest obtained from reference TRBV5-4 and TRBJ1-5, is as follows: ETGVTQSPTHLIKTRGQQVTLRCSSQSGHNTVSWYQQALGQGPQFIFQYYREEENGRGNFPPRFSGLQFPNYSSELNVNALELDDSALYLCASSLDLTTQPQHFGDGTRLSIL.

This chain uses TRBV29-1 with TRBJ1-1; 10 bases line up with TRBD1. Losses at the gene ends were 3 bases for V and 11 bases for J; bases not matched to a gene: 15. Germline V gene data show CDR1 as SQVTM and CDR2 as ANQGSEA. The CDR3 loop spans 15 amino acids. The CDR3, as DNA: TGCAGCGTTGAGATGGGCATTGACAGGGGGCTACTTGCTTTCTTT. Protein sequence: CSVEMGIDRGLLAFF.

CDR3 sequence: CASSQDDRDHEQYF. The CDR3 bases are TGCGCCAGCAGCCAAGATGACAGGGATCACGAGCAGTACTTC. This chain uses TRBV4-3 with TRBJ2-7, with 7 bases identical to TRBD1. V shed 0 bases, J shed 5 bases, and the junction held 4 bases outside the gene matches. The CDR3 contains 14 residues. Germline V CDR1 and CDR2: LGHNA, YSLEER.

This rearrangement joins TRBV29-1 to TRBJ2-3; a weak D match, TRBD1 (6 bases). V lost 6 bases and J 6 bases, leaving 16 bases between the germline ends. Germline V gene data show CDR1 as SQVTM and CDR2 as ANQGSEA. This CDR3 is 13 amino acids long. CDR3 nucleotides: TGCAGCGTGGGACGCCAAAGGGGGGATACGCAGTATTTT. Protein sequence: CSVGRQRGDTQYF.

This clone has a single count. The chain employs TRBV19 and TRBJ2-7, with 10 positions matching TRBD1. The CDR3 loop spans 14 amino acids. Per germline, CDR1 LNHDA and CDR2 SQIVND (reference sequence). The junction had 6 bases not matched to a gene; V was cut back by 6 bases and J by 4 bases. CDR3 residues: CASSLGQGVYEQYF. CDR3 in DNA: TGTGCCAGTAGCCTCGGACAGGGGGTTTACGAGCAGTACTTC. Supplemented by reference TRBV19 and TRBJ2-7, the full variable domain reads DGGITQSPKYLFRKEGQNVTLSCEQNLNHDAMYWYRQDPGQGLRLIYYSQIVNDFQKGDIAEGYSVSREKKESFPLTVTSAQKNPTAFYLCASSLGQGVYEQYFGPGTRLTVT.

This chain uses TRBV19 with TRBJ2-1; D perhaps matches TRBD1 (5 bases). Germline V gives CDR1 LNHDA, CDR2 SQIVND (reference sequence). Trimming cost V 5 bases and J 7 bases, with 18 bases left between them. The CDR3 sequence is 15 residues long. The chain's CDR3 is CASSLKVGATNEQFF. Written as DNA, the CDR3 is TGTGCCAGTAGTCTCAAAGTTGGGGCCACGAATGAGCAGTTCTTC. Drawing the rest from reference TRBV19 and TRBJ2-1, the complete variable domain is DGGITQSPKYLFRKEGQNVTLSCEQNLNHDAMYWYRQDPGQGLRLIYYSQIVNDFQKGDIAEGYSVSREKKESFPLTVTSAQKNPTAFYLCASSLKVGATNEQFFGPGTRLTVL.

The genes are TRBV7-6 and TRBJ2-3, with D tentatively TRBD2 (6 bases). The length of the CDR3 is 16 residues. V gave up 1 base and J gave up 1 base, with 12 bases separating them. Germline V lookup: CDR1 SGHVS, CDR2 FNYEAQ. The CDR3 coding sequence is TGTGCCAGCAGCTTAGAGCGGGCGGAGGGCACAGATACGCAGTATTTT. Translation: CASSLERAEGTDTQYF.

The V gene is TRBV7-5, the J gene TRBJ2-7; the table's D gene call, TRBD2, was not cross checked with the DNA. TRBV7-5 is noted as a pseudogene. The CDR3 length is 17 residues. The CDR3 sequence is CARSLGLAAPFSYEQYF. The CDR3 DNA reads TGTGCCAGAAGCTTAGGACTAGCGGCGCCTTTTTCCTACGAGCAGTACTTC.

The gene calls are TRBV9 and TRBJ1-1, with TRBD1 matching 8 bases. The CDR3 extends over 15 amino acids. CDR1 and CDR2 from the germline V gene are SGDLS and YYNGEE. With V trimmed by 5 bases and J by 1 base, 7 bases remained unmatched. The CDR3, as DNA: TGTGCCAGCAGGCCGGAGGGGACAGGGAACACTGAAGCTTTCTTT. Encoded protein: CASRPEGTGNTEAFF. Drawing the rest from reference TRBV9 and TRBJ1-1, the complete variable domain is DSGVTQTPKHLITATGQRVTLRCSPRSGDLSVYWYQQSLDQGLQFLIQYYNGEERAKGNILERFSAQQFPDLHSELNLSSLELGDSALYFCASRPEGTGNTEAFFGQGTRLTVV.